This T cell receptor (beta chain) is from a study of shared clonotypes between healthy human individuals. The study, taken as a whole, reports: Since donors were few, the genetic and exposure-history diversity represented was limited.

PBMC DNA, left unsorted, was sequenced on ten immunoSEQ deep assay plates. Using immunoSEQ multiplex PCR, the repertoire was profiled, and TCRdb retains in-frame clones only, with some absent. Of about half a million clones listed, 79% are singletons. Donors were healthy HIV-negative adults without recently reported acute infections or vaccinations. For this clone: Its antigen is unidentified.

Germline assignment: CDR1 SGHDT and CDR2 YYEEEE. Between the trimmed V and J ends, which lost 1 base and 0 bases, there was a span of 20 bases. There are 19 residues in the CDR3. The rearrangement joins TRBV5-6 to TRBJ1-5; D gene ambiguous. Sequenced material: PBMCs. This TCR was recovered from a woman in her thirties or forties in good health. Some clones in this sample may be carry-over from other donors' samples. This CDR3 reads CASSLLTGSGPYSNQPQHF. The CDR3 DNA follows: TGTGCCAGCAGCTTGTTGACCGGGTCAGGCCCGTATAGCAATCAGCCCCAGCATTTT.